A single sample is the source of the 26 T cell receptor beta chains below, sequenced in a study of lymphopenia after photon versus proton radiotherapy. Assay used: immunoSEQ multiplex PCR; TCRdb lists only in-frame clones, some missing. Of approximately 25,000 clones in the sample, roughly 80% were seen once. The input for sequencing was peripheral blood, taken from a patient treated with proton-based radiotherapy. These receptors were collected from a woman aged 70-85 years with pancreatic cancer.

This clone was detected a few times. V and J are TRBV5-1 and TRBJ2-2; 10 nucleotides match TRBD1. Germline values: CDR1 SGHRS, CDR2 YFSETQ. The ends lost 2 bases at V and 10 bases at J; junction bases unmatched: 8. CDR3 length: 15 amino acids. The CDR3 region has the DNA TGCGCCAGCAGCTTCGGGACAGGGGAGAGGGAGGAGCTGTTTTTT. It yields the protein CASSFGTGEREELFF.

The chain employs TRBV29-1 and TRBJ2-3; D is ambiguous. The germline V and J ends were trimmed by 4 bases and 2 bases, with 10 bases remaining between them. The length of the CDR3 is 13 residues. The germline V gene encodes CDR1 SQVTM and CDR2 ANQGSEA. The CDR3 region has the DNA TGCAGCGTTGGATTACCAGACACAGATACGCAGTATTTT. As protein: CSVGLPDTDTQYF.

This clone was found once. CDR3 loop: CASSARPAGGPTGELFF. In DNA, the CDR3 is TGTGCCAGCAGCGCCAGACCGGCGGGAGGGCCGACCGGGGAGCTGTTTTTT. V gene TRBV9 combines with J gene TRBJ2-2; 9 positions match TRBD2. Germline V lookup: CDR1 SGDLS, CDR2 YYNGEE. There are 17 residues in the CDR3. V lost 3 bases to trimming and J lost 5 bases; unmatched junction nucleotides: 11.

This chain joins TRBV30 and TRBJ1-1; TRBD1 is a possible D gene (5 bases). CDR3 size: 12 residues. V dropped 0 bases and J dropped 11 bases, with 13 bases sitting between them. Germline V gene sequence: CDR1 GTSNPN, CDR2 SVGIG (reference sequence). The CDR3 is CAWSVSKGQAFF. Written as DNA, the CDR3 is TGTGCCTGGAGTGTCAGTAAGGGGCAGGCTTTCTTT.

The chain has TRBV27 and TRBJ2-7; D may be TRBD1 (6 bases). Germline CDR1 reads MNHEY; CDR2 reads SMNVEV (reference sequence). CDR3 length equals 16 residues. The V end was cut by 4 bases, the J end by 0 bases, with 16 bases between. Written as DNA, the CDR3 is TGTGCCAGCAGTTCTAGGGACGGCAGGGGCTCCTACGAGCAGTACTTC. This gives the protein CASSSRDGRGSYEQYF.

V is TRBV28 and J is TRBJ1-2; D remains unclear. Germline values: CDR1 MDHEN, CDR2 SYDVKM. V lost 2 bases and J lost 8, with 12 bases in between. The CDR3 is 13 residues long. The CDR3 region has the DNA TGTGCCAGCAGTTTACCTCCCGCTAGGGGCTACACCTTC. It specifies CASSLPPARGYTF.

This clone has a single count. CDR3 sequence (DNA): TGTGCCAGCAGTCTTAGCGGTACCTACGAGCAGTACTTC. Protein sequence: CASSLSGTYEQYF. The chain is built from TRBV28 and TRBJ2-7; tentative D call: TRBD2 (6 bases). Germline V gene data show CDR1 as MDHEN and CDR2 as SYDVKM. The CDR3 loop spans 13 amino acids. The V end lost 5 bases, the J end lost 2 bases, and 10 bases lay between the germline ends.

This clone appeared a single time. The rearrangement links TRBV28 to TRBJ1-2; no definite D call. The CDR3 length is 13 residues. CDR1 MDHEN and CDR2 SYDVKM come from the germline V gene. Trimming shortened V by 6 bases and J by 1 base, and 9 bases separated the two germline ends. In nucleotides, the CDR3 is TGTGCCAGCAGCCACGGACTTAACTATGGCTACACCTTC. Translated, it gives CASSHGLNYGYTF.

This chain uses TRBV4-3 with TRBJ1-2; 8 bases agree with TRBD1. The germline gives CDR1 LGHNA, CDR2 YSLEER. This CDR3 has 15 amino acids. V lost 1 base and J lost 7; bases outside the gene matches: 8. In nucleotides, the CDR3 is TGCGCCAGCAGCCAAGCTACTCAGGGGGCCGGTGGCTACACCTTC. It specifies CASSQATQGAGGYTF.

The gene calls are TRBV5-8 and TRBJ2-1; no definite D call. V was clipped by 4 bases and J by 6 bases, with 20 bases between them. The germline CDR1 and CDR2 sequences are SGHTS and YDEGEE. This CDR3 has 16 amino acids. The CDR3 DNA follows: TGTGCCAGCAGCCCGCTGGGGAATCTAGGCCCCAATGAGCAGTTCTTC. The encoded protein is CASSPLGNLGPNEQFF.

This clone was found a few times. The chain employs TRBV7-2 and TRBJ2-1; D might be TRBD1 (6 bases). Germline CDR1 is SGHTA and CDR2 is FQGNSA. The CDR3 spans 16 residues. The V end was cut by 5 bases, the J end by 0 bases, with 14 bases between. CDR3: CASSPQGIGSYNEQFF. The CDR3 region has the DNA TGTGCCAGCAGCCCGCAGGGGATAGGCTCCTACAATGAGCAGTTCTTC.

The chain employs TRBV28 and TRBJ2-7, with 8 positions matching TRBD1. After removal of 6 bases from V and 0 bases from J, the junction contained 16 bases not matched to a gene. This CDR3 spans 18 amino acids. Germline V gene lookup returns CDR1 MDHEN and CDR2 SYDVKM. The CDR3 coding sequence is TGTGCCAGCAGCCCTAGATGGCCCAGGGGGCCTTTCTCCTACGAGCAGTACTTC. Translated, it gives CASSPRWPRGPFSYEQYF.

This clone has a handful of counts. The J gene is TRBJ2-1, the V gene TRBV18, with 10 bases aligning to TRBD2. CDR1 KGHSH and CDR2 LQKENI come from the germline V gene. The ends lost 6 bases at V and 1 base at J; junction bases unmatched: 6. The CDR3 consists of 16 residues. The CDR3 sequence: CASSRYSGRSYNEQFF. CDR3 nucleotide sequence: TGTGCCAGCTCGCGATATAGCGGGAGGTCCTACAATGAGCAGTTCTTC.

The CDR3 spells CAISGVGGGAKETQYF. The CDR3 nucleotides are TGTGCCATCAGTGGAGTCGGTGGGGGGGCGAAGGAGACCCAGTACTTC. The rearrangement joins TRBV10-3 to TRBJ2-5, with D perhaps matching TRBD2 (7 bases). V lost 4 bases and J 5 bases, leaving 20 bases between the germline ends. The CDR3 runs to 16 residues. Germline CDR1 and CDR2: ENHRY and SYGVKD.

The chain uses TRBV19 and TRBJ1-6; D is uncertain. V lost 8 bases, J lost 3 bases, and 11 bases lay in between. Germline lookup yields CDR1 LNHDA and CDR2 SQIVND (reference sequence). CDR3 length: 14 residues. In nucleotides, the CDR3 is TGTGCCAGTCGGAACAGAATCTATAATTCACCCCTCCACTTT. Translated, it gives CASRNRIYNSPLHF.

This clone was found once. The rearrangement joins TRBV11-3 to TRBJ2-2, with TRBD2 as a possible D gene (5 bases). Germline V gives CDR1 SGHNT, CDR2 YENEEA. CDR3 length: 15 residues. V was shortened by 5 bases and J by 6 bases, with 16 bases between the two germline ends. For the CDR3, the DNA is TGTGCCAGCAGCCCTTCGCGGTCGGGGTCCGGGGAGCTGTTTTTT. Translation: CASSPSRSGSGELFF.

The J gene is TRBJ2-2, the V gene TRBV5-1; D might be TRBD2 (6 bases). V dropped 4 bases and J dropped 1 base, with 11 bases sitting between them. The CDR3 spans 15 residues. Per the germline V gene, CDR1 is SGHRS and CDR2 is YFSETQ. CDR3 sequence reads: CASSPGTVNTGELFF. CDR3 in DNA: TGCGCCAGCAGCCCAGGGACTGTGAACACCGGGGAGCTGTTTTTT.

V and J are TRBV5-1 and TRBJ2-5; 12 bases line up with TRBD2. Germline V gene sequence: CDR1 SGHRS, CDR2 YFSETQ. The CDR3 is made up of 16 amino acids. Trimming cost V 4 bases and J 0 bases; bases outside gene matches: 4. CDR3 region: CASSLGLAGNQETQYF. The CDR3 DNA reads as TGCGCCAGCAGCCTTGGACTAGCGGGGAACCAAGAGACCCAGTACTTC.

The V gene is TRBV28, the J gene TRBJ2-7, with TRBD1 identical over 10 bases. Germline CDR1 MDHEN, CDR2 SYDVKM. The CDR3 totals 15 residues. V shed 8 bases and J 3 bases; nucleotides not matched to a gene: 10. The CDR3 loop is CASVRYGTGVYEQYF. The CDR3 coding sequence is TGTGCCAGCGTAAGATACGGGACAGGGGTCTACGAGCAGTACTTC.

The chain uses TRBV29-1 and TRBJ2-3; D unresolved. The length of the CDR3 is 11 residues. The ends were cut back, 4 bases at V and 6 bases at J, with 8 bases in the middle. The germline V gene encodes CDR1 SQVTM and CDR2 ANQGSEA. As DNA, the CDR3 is TGCAGCGTTGCCCCCGCGGATACGCAGTATTTT. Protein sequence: CSVAPADTQYF.

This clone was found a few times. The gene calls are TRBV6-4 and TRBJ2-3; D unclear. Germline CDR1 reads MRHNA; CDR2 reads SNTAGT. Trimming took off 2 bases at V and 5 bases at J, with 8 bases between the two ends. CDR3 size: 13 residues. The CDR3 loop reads CASSDAFGDTQYF. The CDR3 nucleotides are TGTGCCAGCAGTGACGCGTTTGGAGATACGCAGTATTTT.

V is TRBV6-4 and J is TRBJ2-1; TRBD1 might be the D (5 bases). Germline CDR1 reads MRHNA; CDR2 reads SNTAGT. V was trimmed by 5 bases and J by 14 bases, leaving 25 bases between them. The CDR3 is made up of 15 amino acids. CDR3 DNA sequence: TGTGCCAGCAGTTTGGACATACTAAAGCCCTGTAGGGAGTTCTTC. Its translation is CASSLDILKPCREFF.

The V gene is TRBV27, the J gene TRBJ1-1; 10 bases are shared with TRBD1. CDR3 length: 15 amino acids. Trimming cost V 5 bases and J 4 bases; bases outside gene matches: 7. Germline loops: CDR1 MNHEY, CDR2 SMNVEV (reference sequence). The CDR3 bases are TGTGCCAGCAGTCCCTGGACAGGGGGAGCCACTGAAGCTTTCTTT. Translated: CASSPWTGGATEAFF.

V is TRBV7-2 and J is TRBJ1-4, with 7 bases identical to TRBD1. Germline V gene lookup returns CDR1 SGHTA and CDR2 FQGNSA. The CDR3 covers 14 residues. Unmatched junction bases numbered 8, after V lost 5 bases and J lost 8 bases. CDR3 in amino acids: CASSPRQGREKLFF. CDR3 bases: TGTGCCAGCAGCCCTAGACAGGGTAGGGAAAAACTGTTTTTT.

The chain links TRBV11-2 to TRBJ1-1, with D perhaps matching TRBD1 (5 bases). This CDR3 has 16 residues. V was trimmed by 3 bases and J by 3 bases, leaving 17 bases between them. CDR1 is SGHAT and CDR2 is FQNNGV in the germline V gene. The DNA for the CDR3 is TGTGCCAGCAGCTTCTTCCCTAAGGGGAAGTACACTGAAGCTTTCTTT. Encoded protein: CASSFFPKGKYTEAFF.

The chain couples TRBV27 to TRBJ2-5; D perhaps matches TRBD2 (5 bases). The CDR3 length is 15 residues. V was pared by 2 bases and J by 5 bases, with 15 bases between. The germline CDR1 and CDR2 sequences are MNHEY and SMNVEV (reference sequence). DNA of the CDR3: TGTGCCAGCAGTTTAGCGGGCCCAGGTGGGGAGACCCAGTACTTC. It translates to CASSLAGPGGETQYF.